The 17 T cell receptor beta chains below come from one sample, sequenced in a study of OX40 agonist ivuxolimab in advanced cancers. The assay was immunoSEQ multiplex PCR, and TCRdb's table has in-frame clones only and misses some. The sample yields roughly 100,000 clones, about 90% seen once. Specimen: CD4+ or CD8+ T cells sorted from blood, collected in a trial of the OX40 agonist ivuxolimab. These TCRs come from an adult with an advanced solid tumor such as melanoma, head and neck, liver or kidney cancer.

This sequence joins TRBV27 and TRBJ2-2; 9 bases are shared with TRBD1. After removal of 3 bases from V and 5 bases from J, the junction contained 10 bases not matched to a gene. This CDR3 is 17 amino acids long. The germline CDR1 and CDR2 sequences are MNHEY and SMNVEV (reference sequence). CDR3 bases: TGTGCCAGCAGTTTTTATGGGGGACAGGGAGGTACCGGGGAGCTGTTTTTT. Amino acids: CASSFYGGQGGTGELFF.

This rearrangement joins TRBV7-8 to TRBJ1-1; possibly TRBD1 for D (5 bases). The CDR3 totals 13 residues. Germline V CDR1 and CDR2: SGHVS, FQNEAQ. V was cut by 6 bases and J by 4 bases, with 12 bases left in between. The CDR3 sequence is CASRNRGGTEAFF. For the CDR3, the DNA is TGTGCCAGCAGAAATCGGGGGGGCACTGAAGCTTTCTTT.

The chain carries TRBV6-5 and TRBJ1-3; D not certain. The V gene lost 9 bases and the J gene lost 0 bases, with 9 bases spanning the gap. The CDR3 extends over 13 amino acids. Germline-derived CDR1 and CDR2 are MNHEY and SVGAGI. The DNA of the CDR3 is TGTGCCAGTGTGGGTCTCTCTGGAAACACCATATATTTT. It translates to CASVGLSGNTIYF.

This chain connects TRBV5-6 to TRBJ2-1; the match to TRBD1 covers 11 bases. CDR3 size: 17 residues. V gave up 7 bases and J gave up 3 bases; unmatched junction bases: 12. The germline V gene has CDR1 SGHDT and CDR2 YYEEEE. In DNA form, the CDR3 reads TGTGCCAGCGCCGTTCCGGAGGGACAGGGGGGCTACAATGAGCAGTTCTTC. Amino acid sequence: CASAVPEGQGGYNEQFF.

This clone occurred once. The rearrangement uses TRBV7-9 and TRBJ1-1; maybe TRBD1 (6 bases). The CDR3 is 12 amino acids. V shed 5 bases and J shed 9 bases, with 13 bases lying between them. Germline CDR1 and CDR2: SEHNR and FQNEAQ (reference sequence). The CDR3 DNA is TGTGCCAGCAGCGGGGGGCAGCCTAAAGCTTTCTTT. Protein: CASSGGQPKAFF.

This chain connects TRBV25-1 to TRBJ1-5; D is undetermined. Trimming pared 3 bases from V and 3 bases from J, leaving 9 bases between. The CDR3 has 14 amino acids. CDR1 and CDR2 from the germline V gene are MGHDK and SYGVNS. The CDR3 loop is CASSEVGINQPQHF. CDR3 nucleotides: TGTGCCAGCAGTGAGGTAGGGATCAATCAGCCCCAGCATTTT.

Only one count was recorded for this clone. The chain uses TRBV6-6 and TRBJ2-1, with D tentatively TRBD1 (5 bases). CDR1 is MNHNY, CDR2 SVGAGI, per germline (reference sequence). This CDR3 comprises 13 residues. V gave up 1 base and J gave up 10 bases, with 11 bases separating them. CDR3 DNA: TGTGCCAGCAGTTACTATGACAGCAGCGAGCAGTTCTTC. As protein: CASSYYDSSEQFF.

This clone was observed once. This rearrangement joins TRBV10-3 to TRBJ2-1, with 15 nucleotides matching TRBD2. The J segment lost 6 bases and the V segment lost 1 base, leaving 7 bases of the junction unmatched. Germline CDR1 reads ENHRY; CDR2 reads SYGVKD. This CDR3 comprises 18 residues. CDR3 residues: CAISELLGLAGGANEQFF. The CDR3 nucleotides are TGTGCCATCAGTGAGTTATTAGGACTAGCGGGGGGGGCCAATGAGCAGTTCTTC.

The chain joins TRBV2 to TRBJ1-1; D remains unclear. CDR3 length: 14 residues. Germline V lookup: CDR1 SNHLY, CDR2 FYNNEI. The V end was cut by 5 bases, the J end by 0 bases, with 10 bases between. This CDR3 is CASSLQRMNTEAFF. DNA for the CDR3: TGTGCCAGCAGTTTACAGCGAATGAACACTGAAGCTTTCTTT.

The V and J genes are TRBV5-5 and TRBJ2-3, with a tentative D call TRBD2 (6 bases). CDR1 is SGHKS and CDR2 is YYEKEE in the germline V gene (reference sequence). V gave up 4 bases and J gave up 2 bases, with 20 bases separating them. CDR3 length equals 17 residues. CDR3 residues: CASSPRWGEGITDTQYF. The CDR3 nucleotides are TGTGCCAGCAGCCCCCGATGGGGGGAAGGGATCACAGATACGCAGTATTTT.

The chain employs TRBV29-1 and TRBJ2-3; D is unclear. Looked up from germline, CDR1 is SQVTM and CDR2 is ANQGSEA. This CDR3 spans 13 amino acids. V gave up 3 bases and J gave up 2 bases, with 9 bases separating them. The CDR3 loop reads CSVDGGDTDTQYF. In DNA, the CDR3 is TGCAGCGTTGACGGTGGAGACACAGATACGCAGTATTTT.

In nucleotides, the CDR3 is TGTGCCAGCAGCTCACAACACCCCTACGAGCAGTACTTC. Its protein product is CASSSQHPYEQYF. V usage is TRBV7-2 and J usage is TRBJ2-7; D uncertain. Trimming shortened V by 4 bases and J by 2 bases, and 9 bases separated the two germline ends. CDR1 is SGHTA and CDR2 is FQGNSA in the germline V gene. CDR3 size: 13 residues.

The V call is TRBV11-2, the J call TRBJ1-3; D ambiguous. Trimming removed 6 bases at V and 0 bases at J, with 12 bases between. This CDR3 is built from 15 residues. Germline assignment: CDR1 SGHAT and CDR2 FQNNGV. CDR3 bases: TGTGCCAGCAGTCGAAGCCAAAACTCTGGAAACACCATATATTTT. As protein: CASSRSQNSGNTIYF.

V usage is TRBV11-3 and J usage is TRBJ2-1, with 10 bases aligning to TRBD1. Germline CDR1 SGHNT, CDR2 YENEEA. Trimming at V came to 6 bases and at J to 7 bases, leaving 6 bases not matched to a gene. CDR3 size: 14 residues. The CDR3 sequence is CASSRDRGWNEQFF. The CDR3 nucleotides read TGTGCCAGCAGTCGGGACAGGGGTTGGAATGAGCAGTTCTTC.

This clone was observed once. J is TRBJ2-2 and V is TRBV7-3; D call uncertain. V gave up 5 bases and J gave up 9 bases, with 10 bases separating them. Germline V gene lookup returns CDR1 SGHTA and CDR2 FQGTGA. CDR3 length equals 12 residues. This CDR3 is CASSLTNRELFF. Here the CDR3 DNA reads TGTGCCAGCAGCCTCACCAATCGGGAGCTGTTTTTT.

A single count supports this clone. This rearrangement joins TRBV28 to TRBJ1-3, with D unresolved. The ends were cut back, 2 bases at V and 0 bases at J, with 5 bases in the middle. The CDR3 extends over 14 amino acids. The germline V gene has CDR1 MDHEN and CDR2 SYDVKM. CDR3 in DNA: TGTGCCAGCAGTTTACAAGTCTCTGGAAACACCATATATTTT. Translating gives CASSLQVSGNTIYF.

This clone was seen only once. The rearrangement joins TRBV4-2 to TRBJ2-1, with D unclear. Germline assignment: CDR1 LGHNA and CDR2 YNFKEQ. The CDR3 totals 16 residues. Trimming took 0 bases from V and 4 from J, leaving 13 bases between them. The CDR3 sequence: CASSQDGHIQYNEQFF. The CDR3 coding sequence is TGTGCCAGCAGCCAAGATGGGCATATACAATACAATGAGCAGTTCTTC.